This TCR beta chain was documented in a study of T cell responses to AZD1222 COVID-19 vaccine. For the study at large: Some second doses came at about 4 weeks and others at about 12 weeks; these were pooled.

Using immunoSEQ multiplex PCR, the repertoire was profiled, and TCRdb retains in-frame clones only, with some absent. The sample holds 85,000 to 120,000 clones, about 88% seen once. The CDR3 is 15 amino acids. From germline, CDR1 is SEHNR and CDR2 FQNEAQ (reference sequence). V lost 5 bases and J lost 3; bases outside the gene matches: 3. In the case of this clone: Its specificity is not known.

Study-wide findings and caveats: The sample set comprised mostly white British donors with more females, and clonal diversity was possibly underestimated. Every sample of the repertoires postdated the peak T cell response.

The input for sequencing was peripheral blood, taken on day 0 of AZD1222 vaccination. This receptor was obtained from an adult in good health. V gene TRBV7-9 combines with J gene TRBJ2-3; 12 bases match TRBD2. The CDR3 DNA follows: TGTGCCAGCAGCCCTACTAGCGGGGGGACAGATACGCAGTATTTT. Residues: CASSPTSGGTDTQYF. The whole variable domain, filled in from reference TRBV7-9 and TRBJ2-3, reads DTGVSQNPRHKITKRGQNVTFRCDPISEHNRLYWYRQTLGQGPEFLTYFQNEAQLEKSRLLSDRFSAERPKGSFSTLEIQRTEQGDSAMYLCASSPTSGGTDTQYFGPGTRLTVL.